This entry describes one T cell receptor (beta chain). Antigen unknown. At one end, the junction sequence differs from germline, possibly due to a read error. The template was RNA from unsorted bulk tissue. Newly diagnosed lung cancer patients had thoracic surgery in China, August–late 2014, without prior chemotherapy. The data derive from a study of tumor and adjacent non-tumor tissue in lung cancer. Study outcomes and limitations: Compared with tumor, normal lung showed significantly lower TCR diversity. Top 100 clones took a larger repertoire share in normal lung. Tumor TCR diversity, when higher, was linked to shorter survival.

TCRbeta libraries were built with three rounds of nested PCR, modified from ARM-PCR. TCRdb itself ran the multiplex PCR reads through MiXCR, one entry per CDR3 protein. Of fewer than 120,000 distinct CDR3 sequences in the sample, around 82% were seen once. Germline assignment: CDR1 MNHEY and CDR2 SVGEGT. This CDR3 is built from 13 residues. The source is a man in his 70s with non-small cell lung cancer. J is TRBJ2-4 and V is TRBV6-2 or TRBV6-3; D possibly corresponds to TRBD2 (5 bases). The sequenced material came from lung tumor tissue. The CDR3 bases are TGTGCCAGCAGTGGGAGCGGCAAAGACATTCAGAACTTC. Translated: CASSGSGKDIQNF.